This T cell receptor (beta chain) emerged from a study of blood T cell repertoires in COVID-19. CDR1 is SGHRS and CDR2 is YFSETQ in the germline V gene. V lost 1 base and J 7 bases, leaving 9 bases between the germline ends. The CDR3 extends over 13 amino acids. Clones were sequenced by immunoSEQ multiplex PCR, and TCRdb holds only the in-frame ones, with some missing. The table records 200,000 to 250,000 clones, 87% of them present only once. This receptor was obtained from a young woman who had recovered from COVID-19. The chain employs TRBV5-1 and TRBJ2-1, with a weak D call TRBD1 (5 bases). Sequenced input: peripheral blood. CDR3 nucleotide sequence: TGCGCCAGCAGCTTGTCAGGGTGGAATGAGCAGTTCTTC. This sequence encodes CASSLSGWNEQFF.